Given below is one T cell receptor beta chain in context. The method was immunoSEQ multiplex PCR; TCRdb's version includes in-frame clones alone and lacks a portion of them. This sample carries tens of thousands of clones, about 86% of them seen once, and the ten largest clones take roughly 0.95%. The data belong to a study of OX40 agonist ivuxolimab in advanced cancers. From germline, CDR1 is GTSNPN and CDR2 SVGIG (reference sequence). CDR3 length: 13 amino acids. With V trimmed by 8 bases and J by 2 bases, 3 bases remained unmatched. Patients were ineligible given autoimmune disease history or systemic immunosuppression.

Material: CD4+ or CD8+ T cells sorted from blood, obtained in a trial of the OX40 agonist ivuxolimab. The receptor was derived from an adult with an advanced solid tumor such as melanoma, head and neck, liver or kidney cancer. This chain links TRBV30 with TRBJ1-6; TRBD1 agrees at 7 bases. Here the CDR3 DNA reads TGTGCCGGGACAGCAGCCTATAATTCACCCCTCCACTTT. Translated: CAGTAAYNSPLHF.